This TCR beta chain was documented in a study of shared clonotypes between healthy human individuals. Findings of the study overall: Memory subsets generally showed smaller estimated richness than naive subsets did.

This clone was found a few times. Its matching antigen is unknown. Some 30,000 T cell genomes (roughly 0.2 ug DNA) went into each sorted-subset replicate. Profiling relied on immunoSEQ multiplex PCR, and the TCRdb table lists in-frame clones only, not all of them. The sample records around 1,000,000 clones, approximately 80% being singletons. The donor cohort consisted entirely of Caucasian adults residing in Nashville, Tennessee. The sequenced material came from memory CD4+ T cells from PBMCs. As for subset: CD45RA-negative fraction. The TCR was taken from a man younger than 35 in good health. Some clones in this sample may be carry-over from other donors' samples.

CDR3 amino acids: CAISGTGSNEKLFF. The CDR3 DNA reads as TGTGCCATCAGTGGGACAGGCTCGAATGAAAAACTGTTTTTT. The chain has TRBV10-3 and TRBJ1-4; 7 bases align to TRBD1. The J segment lost 5 bases and the V segment lost 4 bases, leaving 4 bases of the junction unmatched. The CDR3 has 14 amino acids. Germline V gives CDR1 ENHRY, CDR2 SYGVKD.